The rows below give T cell receptor beta chains drawn from one sample of a study of shared clonotypes between healthy human individuals. The method was immunoSEQ multiplex PCR; TCRdb's version includes in-frame clones alone and lacks a portion of them. The sample has roughly 2.4 million clones; almost 96% are singletons. The sample comprised naive CD4+ T cells sorted from blood. These TCRs come from a young man in good health. CDR3s include the opening cysteine and the closing phenylalanine or tryptophan. D genes are given only for firm matches. Rows may omit the clone size; those that give it use once, few, many or a size class.

j_call	clone_size	v_call	d_call	cdr3_aa	cdr3_nt
TRBJ1-4	-	TRBV5-6	TRBD1	CASSGAGTGDEKLFF	TGTGCCAGCAGCGGGGCCGGGACAGGGGATGAAAAACTGTTTTTT
TRBJ2-7	-	TRBV5-1	-	CASSLDLPKVEQYF	TGCGCCAGCAGCTTGGACCTTCCGAAGGTCGAGCAGTACTTC
TRBJ2-5	once	TRBV11-2	-	CASSLGQRETQYF	TGTGCCAGCAGCTTAGGACAGAGGGAGACCCAGTACTTC
TRBJ2-5	-	TRBV5-1	-	CASRDTVAQYF	TGCGCCAGCAGGGACACGGTTGCCCAGTACTTC
TRBJ2-2	-	TRBV7-3	-	CASSQGTTKHGELFF	TGTGCCAGCAGCCAGGGGACAACCAAACACGGGGAGCTGTTTTTT
TRBJ1-2	-	TRBV6-6	TRBD1	CASSSMGQAANYGYTF	TGTGCCAGCAGTTCCATGGGACAGGCAGCTAACTATGGCTACACCTTC
TRBJ2-1	-	TRBV10-3	-	CAISEGGFSYNEQFF	TGTGCCATCAGTGAGGGGGGCTTCTCCTACAATGAGCAGTTCTTC
TRBJ2-5	-	TRBV10-2	TRBD2	CASSEGSGSGQETQYF	TGCGCCAGCAGTGAGGGTAGCGGGAGCGGGCAAGAGACCCAGTACTTC
TRBJ2-7	-	TRBV10-3	TRBD2	CAIFSSGYVNYEQYF	TGTGCCATCTTTTCTAGCGGGTACGTCAACTACGAGCAGTACTTC
TRBJ1-1	-	TRBV7-2	TRBD1	CASSLGQGTGPLNTEAFF	TGTGCCAGCAGCTTAGGTCAAGGGACAGGGCCTTTGAACACTGAAGCTTTCTTT
TRBJ1-4	-	TRBV5-1	-	CASSLAGGANEKLFF	TGCGCCAGCAGCTTGGCCGGGGGAGCTAATGAAAAACTGTTTTTT
TRBJ1-2	-	TRBV5-6	-	CASSHIDGDYGYTF	TGTGCCAGCAGTCACATTGACGGGGACTATGGCTACACCTTC
TRBJ1-6	-	TRBV19	-	CASTGPNSPLHF	TGTGCCAGTACAGGCCCTAATTCACCCCTCCACTTT
TRBJ1-1	-	TRBV28	-	CASSLFLGGNTEAFF	TGTGCCAGCAGTCTTTTCCTAGGGGGAAACACTGAAGCTTTCTTT
TRBJ2-1	-	TRBV6-5	TRBD2	CASSKLAGGPNEQFF	TGTGCCAGCAGTAAACTAGCGGGGGGGCCTAATGAGCAGTTCTTC
TRBJ2-1	-	TRBV7-9	-	CASSRTNEQFF	TGTGCCAGCAGCCGGACTAACGAGCAGTTCTTC
TRBJ2-7	-	TRBV20-1	-	CSAKKRTDPDF	TGCAGTGCTAAAAAGAGGACAGACCCAGACTTC
TRBJ2-1	-	TRBV5-1	TRBD2	CASSSAVAGGYNEQFF	TGCGCCAGCAGCTCAGCCGTAGCGGGAGGCTACAATGAGCAGTTCTTC
TRBJ1-3	-	TRBV28	TRBD1	CASITGGIYSGNTIYF	TGTGCCAGCATTACAGGGGGCATTTACTCTGGAAACACCATATATTTT
TRBJ2-1	-	TRBV29-1	-	CSVERNNEQFF	TGCAGCGTTGAAAGGAACAATGAGCAGTTCTTC
TRBJ1-2	-	TRBV6-4	-	CASSDPRDMINYGYTF	TGTGCCAGCAGTGACCCCAGGGACATGATTAACTATGGCTACACCTTC
TRBJ2-3	-	TRBV4-1	-	CASSQVAGLSDTQYF	TGCGCCAGCAGCCAAGTAGCAGGACTTTCAGATACGCAGTATTTT
TRBJ1-4	-	TRBV2	-	CASRGTANEKLFF	TGTGCCAGCAGAGGGACGGCTAATGAAAAACTGTTTTTT
TRBJ2-5	-	TRBV2	-	CASSEYFGSQETQYF	TGTGCCAGCAGTGAATATTTCGGGTCCCAAGAGACCCAGTACTTC
TRBJ2-7	once	TRBV18	TRBD1	CASSQGQGTYEQYF	TGTGCCAGCTCGCAGGGACAGGGGACCTACGAGCAGTACTTC
TRBJ1-3	once	TRBV7-9	-	CASRGIGGVDSGNTIYF	TGTGCCAGCAGGGGGATAGGAGGGGTCGACTCTGGAAACACCATATATTTT
TRBJ2-3	-	TRBV11-3	-	CASSSYRDPQKYF	TGTGCCAGCAGCTCGTACCGGGACCCCCAAAAGTATTTT
TRBJ1-2	-	TRBV5-1	-	CASSEARGYGYTF	TGCGCCAGCAGCGAAGCCCGGGGCTATGGCTACACCTTC